Listed here are 3 T cell receptor beta chains from one sample, sequenced in a study of shared clonotypes between healthy human individuals. Generated by immunoSEQ multiplex PCR, the TCRdb table keeps only in-frame clones and is missing some. The table includes 2 million to 2.5 million clones, 85% to 95% detected once. The sequencing input was naive CD4+ T cells sorted from blood. The subset: CD45RA+ positively selected. All receptors come from a man aged 18 to 30 in good health.

This chain uses TRBV7-6 with TRBJ2-7, with D possibly TRBD2 on 5 matching bases. Trimming pared 0 bases from V and 6 bases from J, leaving 18 bases between. The CDR3 length is 16 residues. Per germline, CDR1 SGHVS and CDR2 FNYEAQ. The CDR3 sequence: CASSLAFTGRPSEQYF. CDR3 DNA: TGTGCCAGCAGCTTAGCTTTCACGGGAAGGCCCAGCGAGCAGTACTTC. Filled out from reference TRBV7-6 and TRBJ2-7, the complete variable domain reads GAGVSQSPRYKVTKRGQDVALRCDPISGHVSLYWYRQALGQGPEFLTYFNYEAQQDKSGLPNDRFSAERPEGSISTLTIQRTEQRDSAMYRCASSLAFTGRPSEQYFGPGTRLTVT.

The chain joins TRBV10-1 to TRBJ2-1; D assignment may be TRBD1 or TRBD2 (5 bases each). The CDR3 has 16 residues. V was pared by 3 bases and J by 2 bases, with 14 bases between. CDR1 is WNHNN, CDR2 SYGVQD, per germline (reference sequence). CDR3 nucleotides: TGCGCCAGCAGTGATTGGGGCAGCGGAGCCTACAATGAGCAGTTCTTC. Translating it yields CASSDWGSGAYNEQFF.

This chain links TRBV6-1 with TRBJ1-2; no clear D gene. The CDR3 is 14 residues long. V dropped 1 base and J dropped 4 bases, with 10 bases sitting between them. The germline gives CDR1 MNHNS, CDR2 SASEGT. The CDR3 loop is CASSEDGSAYGYTF. CDR3 sequence (DNA): TGTGCCAGCAGTGAAGACGGTAGCGCCTATGGCTACACCTTC.